These 16 T cell receptor beta chains originate from one sample sequenced in a study of blood T cells in healthy people across ages. Together with a sample-barcoded 5' primer, a J-beta primer mix was included in a second PCR lasting 7 to 11 cycles. TCRdb redid the calling of the 5' RACE reads with MiXCR, one entry per CDR3 protein. The table has around 1,700,000 distinct CDR3 sequences, 28% seen once; the top ten hold 7.7%. Sequencing was carried out using blood. The receptors were gathered from a woman in her 30s in good health.

This chain links TRBV14 with TRBJ2-7, with 9 positions matching TRBD1. This CDR3 contains 14 residues. After removal of 7 bases from V and 2 bases from J, the junction contained 6 bases not matched to a gene. Looked up from germline, CDR1 is SGHDN and CDR2 is FVKESK. The chain's CDR3 is CASNPGTGTYEQYF. The CDR3 DNA reads TGTGCCAGCAACCCGGGGACAGGGACCTACGAGCAGTACTTC.

This clonotype appeared many times. The rearrangement links TRBV7-3 to TRBJ2-3; D possibly corresponds to TRBD1 (5 bases). V lost 7 bases, J lost 2 bases, and 16 bases lay in between. Germline CDR1 is SGHTA and CDR2 is FQGTGA. This CDR3 has 15 residues. CDR3 bases: TGTGCCAGCACCCCTACAGGTCTCCTCACAGATACGCAGTATTTT. It translates to CASTPTGLLTDTQYF.

A note on this clonotype: A much more abundant neighbour one base away suggests this may be a read error. The CDR3 ends on some other residue instead of the conserved phenylalanine or tryptophan, so this is likely a read error. This chain links TRBV20-1 with TRBJ2-7; 14 positions match TRBD2. CDR1 DFQATT and CDR2 SNEGSKA come from the germline V gene (reference sequence). This CDR3 has 15 residues. The V segment lost 3 bases and the J segment 3 bases; nucleotides outside the gene matches: 4. The DNA for the CDR3 is TGCAGTGCTAGTACGGGGACTAGCGGGAGCTACGAGCAGTACTTA. Translated, it gives CSASTGTSGSYEQYL.

V gene TRBV28 combines with J gene TRBJ2-1; 9 bases fit TRBD2. The CDR3 is made up of 14 amino acids. The ends lost 8 bases at V and 7 bases at J; junction bases unmatched: 9. From germline, CDR1 is MDHEN and CDR2 SYDVKM. The CDR3 loop is CASVRRGGRNEQFF. The DNA of the CDR3 is TGTGCCAGCGTTAGGCGGGGGGGCCGGAATGAGCAGTTCTTC.

The chain recombines TRBV7-9 with TRBJ1-2; D unclear. CDR1 and CDR2 (germline): SEHNR, FQNEAQ (reference sequence). The length of the CDR3 is 14 residues. The germline V and J ends were trimmed by 5 bases and 4 bases, with 14 bases remaining between them. DNA for the CDR3: TGTGCCAGCAGCCCGAGTGGCATTGGCTATGGCTACACCTTC. Protein: CASSPSGIGYGYTF.

The chain has TRBV5-1 and TRBJ2-7, with D hard to call. This CDR3 has 16 residues. Between the trimmed V and J ends, which lost 0 bases and 2 bases, there was a span of 15 bases. CDR1 and CDR2 (germline): SGHRS, YFSETQ. This CDR3 reads CASSLGPGSITYEQYF. The CDR3 bases are TGCGCCAGCAGCTTGGGGCCGGGTTCCATTACCTACGAGCAGTACTTC.

The chain carries TRBV25-1 and TRBJ2-1, with TRBD2 matching 10 bases. Germline CDR1 is MGHDK and CDR2 is SYGVNS. J lost 4 bases, V lost 3 bases, and 6 bases had no gene match. CDR3 length equals 16 residues. The CDR3 region has the DNA TGTGCCAGCAGTGAGACGACTAGCGGGTTTTACAATGAGCAGTTCTTC. Translated, it gives CASSETTSGFYNEQFF.

At least ten counts were recorded for this clonotype. The chain is built from TRBV11-1 and TRBJ2-1; 7 bases are a match to TRBD1. CDR1 and CDR2 from the germline V gene are SGHAT and FQDESV (reference sequence). V was pared by 5 bases and J by 2 bases, with 6 bases of the junction left unmatched. The CDR3 is 15 amino acids. DNA for the CDR3: TGTGCCAGCAGCCCCGGACAGGAGACCTACAATGAGCAGTTCTTC. Protein: CASSPGQETYNEQFF. The full variable domain, rest sourced from reference TRBV11-1 and TRBJ2-1, is EAEVAQSPRYKITEKSQAVAFWCDPISGHATLYWYRQILGQGPELLVQFQDESVVDDSQLPKDRFSAERLKGVDSTLKIQPAELGDSAMYLCASSPGQETYNEQFFGPGTRLTVL.

The V call is TRBV20-1, the J call TRBJ2-7; TRBD1 aligns across 10 bases. This CDR3 has 15 residues. Germline CDR1 and CDR2: DFQATT and SNEGSKA (reference sequence). J was trimmed by 5 bases and V by 3 bases; bases with no gene match: 10. The CDR3 DNA follows: TGCAGTGCTAGGGCCTCGGACAGGGGGGAGGACGAGCAGTACTTC. This translates into CSARASDRGEDEQYF.

V is TRBV7-2 and J is TRBJ2-5, with TRBD2 matching 7 bases. This CDR3 comprises 16 residues. Losses at the gene ends were 3 bases for V and 3 bases for J; bases not matched to a gene: 10. Germline V CDR1 and CDR2: SGHTA, FQGNSA. The CDR3 nucleotides read TGTGCCAGCAGCTTCAACGGCGCGGGAGTGAAAGAGACCCAGTACTTC. It encodes CASSFNGAGVKETQYF.

This clonotype has only a few counts. CDR3 residues: CASSQDRTGTDTQYF. In nucleotides, the CDR3 is TGCGCCAGCAGCCAAGACCGTACCGGCACAGATACGCAGTATTTT. The chain is built from TRBV4-3 and TRBJ2-3; D is unclear. This CDR3 contains 15 residues. Trimming stripped 0 bases from V and 1 base from J, with 8 bases between. In germline, CDR1 is LGHNA, CDR2 YSLEER.

This clonotype showed up many times. This rearrangement joins TRBV12-3 or TRBV12-4 to TRBJ2-1, with 11 bases lining up with TRBD2. CDR3 length: 15 amino acids. The ends lost 6 bases at V and 4 bases at J; junction bases unmatched: 5. CDR3 amino acids: CASRQTSGNYNEQFF. In DNA form, the CDR3 reads TGTGCCAGCAGGCAGACTAGCGGGAATTACAATGAGCAGTTCTTC.

Many counts were recorded for this clonotype. The V gene is TRBV5-1, the J gene TRBJ2-1, with D perhaps TRBD1 or TRBD2 (5 bases each). CDR1 and CDR2 (germline): SGHRS, YFSETQ. This CDR3 has 13 residues. Trimming took 1 base from V and 8 from J, leaving 10 bases between them. CDR3 DNA sequence: TGCGCCAGCAGCTTGTCCGGGGCCGATGAGCAGTTCTTC. This encodes CASSLSGADEQFF.

In this sample, this clonotype turned up many times. The chain uses TRBV7-9 and TRBJ1-3; D unclear. CDR1 and CDR2 from the germline V gene are SEHNR and FQNEAQ (reference sequence). The germline V and J ends were trimmed by 1 base and 4 bases, with 2 bases remaining between them. This CDR3 is 12 amino acids long. The CDR3 bases are TGTGCCAGCAGCTTAGACGGAAACACCATATATTTT. It is translated as CASSLDGNTIYF.

This clonotype was seen a handful of times. This chain uses TRBV21-1 with TRBJ2-7; TRBD1 was called by the table and not checked on the DNA. TRBV21-1 is noted as a pseudogene. This CDR3 has 15 amino acids. The CDR3 sequence: CACSNLPQTSYEQYF. CDR3 nucleotide sequence: TGTGCCTGCAGCAATCTCCCCCAGACCTCCTACGAGCAGTACTTC.

The chain combines TRBV12-5 with TRBJ2-2; D gene ambiguous. This CDR3 is built from 14 residues. Germline CDR1 LGHNT, CDR2 FRNRAP. V lost 5 bases and J lost 1, with 8 bases in between. The DNA of the CDR3 is TGTGCTAGTGGTCTCGCCCGGAACACCGGGGAGCTGTTTTTT. It is translated as CASGLARNTGELFF.